Included here is one TCR beta chain sequence, with context. The CDR3 contains 15 residues. Germline values: CDR1 SGHAT, CDR2 FQNNGV. With V trimmed by 1 base and J by 3 bases, 4 bases remained unmatched. The data originate from a study of blood T cell repertoires in COVID-19. Study information: The United States, Italy and Spain supplied acute and convalescent COVID-19 samples. PBMCs, B-cell-depleted T cells, or T cells provided the cDNA or gDNA that made up the material.

Per the authors' pipeline: Reference gene primers were amplified, and this amplification served to estimate nucleated cell counts. Sequencing was performed with immunoSEQ multiplex PCR; in TCRdb, only in-frame clones are kept and a portion is missing. Clone size and V and J calls were adopted from that table, with D and trimming inferred from the DNA. The data contain hundreds of thousands of clones, 70% to 85% of them singletons. The source is a man at least 80 years old with acute or convalescent COVID-19. The chain combines TRBV11-2 with TRBJ1-2, with 8 positions matching TRBD1. Sequences were obtained from peripheral blood. The CDR3 region is CASSLGTGYYYGYTF. The CDR3 nucleotides read TGTGCCAGCAGCTTAGGGACAGGGTACTACTATGGCTACACCTTC.